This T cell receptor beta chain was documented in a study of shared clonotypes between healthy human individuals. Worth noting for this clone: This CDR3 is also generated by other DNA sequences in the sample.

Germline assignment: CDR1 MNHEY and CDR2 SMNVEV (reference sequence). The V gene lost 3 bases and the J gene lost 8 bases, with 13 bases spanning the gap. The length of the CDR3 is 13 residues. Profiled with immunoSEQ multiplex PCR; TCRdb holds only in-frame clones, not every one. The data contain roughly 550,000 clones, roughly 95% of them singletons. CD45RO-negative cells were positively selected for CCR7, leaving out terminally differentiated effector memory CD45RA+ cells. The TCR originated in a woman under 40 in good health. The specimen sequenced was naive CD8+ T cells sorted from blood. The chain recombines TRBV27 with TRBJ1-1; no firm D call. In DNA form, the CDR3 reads TGTGCCAGCAGTTTGACGGGGATAGGGGAAGCTTTCTTT. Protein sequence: CASSLTGIGEAFF.